This T cell receptor (beta chain) was observed in a study of T-cell memory formation after mild COVID-19. TCRdb re-called the 5' RACE reads through MiXCR, storing one row per CDR3 protein. The sample yields 550,000 to 700,000 distinct CDR3 sequences, approximately 19% seen once. With 8 bases removed from V and 8 bases from J, the gap between germline ends came to 19 bases. There are 14 residues in the CDR3. Germline V gene sequence: CDR1 MGHRA, CDR2 YSYEKL. The chain employs TRBV4-1 and TRBJ2-1; D unresolved. Material for sequencing was PBMCs or a T cell subset sorted from them (not recorded which). The receptor's source is an adult woman who had mild COVID-19 (a few samples of this study predate the infection). Cell type and time point are not known. The CDR3 loop reads CASSVGTILDEQFF. The CDR3 DNA sequence: TGCGCCAGCTCAGTTGGAACGATCCTCGATGAGCAGTTCTTC.